Each of the 30 T cell receptor beta chains below was sequenced from the same sample in a study of CD8+ T cells in alopecia areata. Sequencing relied on a cDNA template that was reverse transcribed from extracted RNA. Measured with immunoSEQ multiplex PCR; TCRdb has only the in-frame clones, and not every one. The sample includes 150,000 to 200,000 clones, about three fifths seen only once; the top ten take approximately 16%. Treatment of the sample: oral pan-JAK inhibitor, 5-10 mg twice daily. The sequences come from CD4+ T cells sorted from blood, collected at week 56, from a patient treated with tofacitinib. The origin of the receptors is a human donor with alopecia areata.

This clone was recorded once. This sequence joins TRBV6-5 and TRBJ1-5; maybe TRBD1 (6 bases). This CDR3 has 15 amino acids. Germline V lookup: CDR1 MNHEY, CDR2 SVGAGI. V was pared by 6 bases and J by 7 bases, with 19 bases between. The CDR3 region is CASSPTGQIVQPQHF. CDR3 coding DNA: TGTGCCAGCAGCCCCACGGGACAAATAGTCCAGCCCCAGCATTTT.

Concerning this clone itself: Different DNA sequences within this sample yield the same CDR3. The chain links TRBV30 to TRBJ1-1, with a weak D call TRBD1 (6 bases). The CDR3 is 14 residues long. With 0 bases removed from V and 0 bases from J, the gap between germline ends came to 8 bases. Per germline, CDR1 GTSNPN and CDR2 SVGIG (reference sequence). The CDR3 region is CAWSVGGLNTEAFF. The CDR3 DNA reads as TGTGCCTGGAGTGTGGGGGGGCTGAACACTGAAGCTTTCTTT.

This clone was counted between two and nine times. The chain couples TRBV9 to TRBJ2-5, with D tentatively TRBD2 (6 bases). CDR1 is SGDLS, CDR2 YYNGEE, per germline. Trimming removed 2 bases from V and 7 bases from J, with 15 bases in between. The CDR3 spans 14 residues. This chain's CDR3 is CASSVGGASGTQYF. As DNA, the CDR3 is TGTGCCAGCAGCGTTGGAGGGGCGTCGGGGACCCAGTACTTC.

The rearrangement uses TRBV27 and TRBJ2-5; 8 positions agree with TRBD2. The CDR3 has 13 residues. The germline gives CDR1 MNHEY, CDR2 SMNVEV (reference sequence). J gave up 7 bases and V 3 bases, and 4 bases lay outside the gene matches. CDR3 sequence: CASSLQRERTQYF. The DNA of the CDR3 is TGTGCCAGCAGTTTGCAGCGGGAGCGGACCCAGTACTTC.

The gene calls are TRBV12-5 and TRBJ2-1; D possibly uses TRBD1 or TRBD2 (5 bases each). This CDR3 spans 13 amino acids. The V gene lost 5 bases and the J gene lost 6 bases, with 11 bases spanning the gap. Germline assignment: CDR1 LGHNT and CDR2 FRNRAP. The CDR3 DNA reads TGTGCTAGTGGTATCTGGGGGAGCAATGAGCAGTTCTTC. It codes for CASGIWGSNEQFF.

This chain uses TRBV29-1 with TRBJ2-3; 10 bases map to TRBD2. Per the germline V gene, CDR1 is SQVTM and CDR2 is ANQGSEA. The J segment lost 9 bases and the V segment lost 6 bases, leaving 9 bases of the junction unmatched. The CDR3 is made up of 13 amino acids. This CDR3 is CSVGTSDSLTQYF. CDR3 sequence (DNA): TGCAGCGTCGGGACTAGCGATTCTTTGACGCAGTATTTT.

The rearrangement joins TRBV7-9 to TRBJ2-7; 7 bases line up with TRBD1. The CDR3 runs to 15 residues. J lost 2 bases, V lost 4 bases, and 8 bases had no gene match. Germline V gene lookup returns CDR1 SEHNR and CDR2 FQNEAQ (reference sequence). The CDR3 spells CASSSDRVLAYEQYF. The CDR3 coding sequence is TGTGCCAGCAGCTCAGACAGGGTCCTGGCCTACGAGCAGTACTTC.

The CDR3 loop reads CAWSVGISSDTQYF. CDR3 sequence (DNA): TGTGCCTGGAGTGTAGGGATCTCGAGCGATACGCAGTATTTT. The chain couples TRBV30 to TRBJ2-3; D is unresolved. CDR3 length: 14 residues. V lost 0 bases and J 6 bases, leaving 13 bases between the germline ends. Germline assignment: CDR1 GTSNPN and CDR2 SVGIG (reference sequence).

The sample holds a few counts of this clone. This chain uses TRBV30 with TRBJ1-1; D is uncertain. Germline V gives CDR1 GTSNPN, CDR2 SVGIG (reference sequence). Trimming took 7 bases from V and 0 from J, leaving 9 bases between them. The CDR3 covers 12 residues. The CDR3 here is CAFGRVNTEAFF. CDR3 in DNA: TGTGCCTTCGGAAGGGTGAACACTGAAGCTTTCTTT.

The V and J genes are TRBV19 and TRBJ2-7; 8 bases match TRBD1. This CDR3 region has 14 residues. The junction had 3 bases not matched to a gene; V was cut back by 5 bases and J by 0 bases. Looked up from germline, CDR1 is LNHDA and CDR2 is SQIVND (reference sequence). The CDR3 region has the DNA TGTGCCAGTAGTCTGACAGGGGTCTCCTACGAGCAGTACTTC. Translated: CASSLTGVSYEQYF.

This clone was seen more than once but under ten times. The CDR3 sequence is CSVGGGTPSTDTQYF. CDR3 DNA: TGCAGCGTTGGTGGGGGAACTCCGAGCACAGATACGCAGTATTTT. V gene TRBV29-1 combines with J gene TRBJ2-3; D is possibly TRBD1 or TRBD2 (5 bases each). The germline V gene has CDR1 SQVTM and CDR2 ANQGSEA. The CDR3 covers 15 residues. The V end lost 4 bases, the J end lost 0 bases, and 14 bases lay between the germline ends.

This rearrangement joins TRBV19 to TRBJ2-3; 10 bases line up with TRBD2. The junction had 0 bases not matched to a gene; V was cut back by 6 bases and J by 3 bases. This CDR3 has 13 amino acids. The germline CDR1 and CDR2 sequences are LNHDA and SQIVND (reference sequence). CDR3 protein: CASRGLATDTQYF. CDR3 in DNA: TGTGCCAGTAGGGGACTAGCGACAGATACGCAGTATTTT.

The count of this clone is one. The chain joins TRBV5-1 to TRBJ2-2; D not certain. V lost 0 bases and J lost 3, with 9 bases in between. The germline CDR1 and CDR2 sequences are SGHRS and YFSETQ. The CDR3 is 15 residues long. The CDR3 DNA follows: TGCGCCAGCAGCTTGGAGTGGGGTTACACCGGGGAGCTGTTTTTT. Protein: CASSLEWGYTGELFF. The entire variable domain, with the rest obtained from reference TRBV5-1 and TRBJ2-2, is as follows: KAGVTQTPRYLIKTRGQQVTLSCSPISGHRSVSWYQQTPGQGLQFLFEYFSETQRNKGNFPGRFSGRQFSNSRSEMNVSTLELGDSALYLCASSLEWGYTGELFFGEGSRLTVL.

This clone appeared a single time. The V call is TRBV5-1, the J call TRBJ1-5, with D uncertain. The germline V gene has CDR1 SGHRS and CDR2 YFSETQ. This CDR3 has 15 residues. V was shortened by 2 bases and J by 6 bases, with 15 bases between the two germline ends. The chain's CDR3 is CASSFSPAEGQPQHF. As DNA, the CDR3 is TGCGCCAGCAGCTTCTCACCGGCAGAGGGTCAGCCCCAGCATTTT.

The chain employs TRBV29-1 and TRBJ2-1; a weak D match, TRBD1 (6 bases). V was cut by 4 bases and J by 1 base, with 14 bases left in between. CDR1 is SQVTM, CDR2 ANQGSEA, per germline. This CDR3 has 15 residues. In nucleotides, the CDR3 is TGCAGCGTTGCACAGGGAATTATTTCCTACAATGAGCAGTTCTTC. Amino acid sequence: CSVAQGIISYNEQFF.

This chain uses TRBV7-9 with TRBJ2-5; TRBD1 agrees at 8 bases. CDR1 and CDR2 from the germline V gene are SEHNR and FQNEAQ (reference sequence). The CDR3 runs to 14 residues. With 5 bases clipped from V and 5 bases from J, the junction kept 7 bases outside the gene matches. This CDR3 is CASSPRTGRETQYF. CDR3 nucleotides: TGTGCCAGCAGCCCACGGACAGGGCGGGAGACCCAGTACTTC. Using reference TRBV7-9 and TRBJ2-5 for the parts outside the CDR3, the full variable domain is DTGVSQNPRHKITKRGQNVTFRCDPISEHNRLYWYRQTLGQGPEFLTYFQNEAQLEKSRLLSDRFSAERPKGSFSTLEIQRTEQGDSAMYLCASSPRTGRETQYFGPGTRLLVL.

The chain uses TRBV5-8 and TRBJ2-5; a possible D gene is TRBD2 (5 bases). In germline, CDR1 is SGHTS, CDR2 YDEGEE. This CDR3 is built from 14 residues. Trimming took off 4 bases at V and 4 bases at J, with 14 bases between the two ends. The CDR3 DNA follows: TGTGCCAGCAGCCCGAGGGTTTTCGGAGAGACCCAGTACTTC. This codes for CASSPRVFGETQYF.

This clone was counted a few times. The V gene is TRBV9, the J gene TRBJ2-3; no definite D call. Germline-derived CDR1 and CDR2 are SGDLS and YYNGEE. This CDR3 has 14 amino acids. Trimming cost V 4 bases and J 0 bases, with 9 bases left between them. The DNA for the CDR3 is TGTGCCAGCAGCCTCTATCCTAGCACAGATACGCAGTATTTT. This gives the protein CASSLYPSTDTQYF.

This clone was counted between two and nine times. This rearrangement joins TRBV25-1 to TRBJ2-2; 8 positions agree with TRBD1. J gave up 0 bases and V 8 bases, and 2 bases lay outside the gene matches. This CDR3 has 14 amino acids. Germline CDR1 MGHDK, CDR2 SYGVNS. The CDR3 coding sequence is TGTGCCAGCCGGGACAGGACGAACACCGGGGAGCTGTTTTTT. Amino acid sequence: CASRDRTNTGELFF.

The J gene is TRBJ2-7, the V gene TRBV25-1, with D hard to call. The germline V and J ends were trimmed by 1 base and 5 bases, with 9 bases remaining between them. Germline assignment: CDR1 MGHDK and CDR2 SYGVNS. This CDR3 spans 13 amino acids. The CDR3 spells CASSEFTYNEQYF. The CDR3 nucleotides read TGTGCCAGCAGTGAATTCACATACAACGAGCAGTACTTC.

This sequence joins TRBV4-1 and TRBJ1-6; 7 bases agree with TRBD1. Unmatched junction bases numbered 9, after V lost 2 bases and J lost 8 bases. This CDR3 region has 16 residues. Germline CDR1 and CDR2: MGHRA and YSYEKL. This chain's CDR3 is CASSQPRGTEHSPLHF. As DNA, the CDR3 is TGCGCCAGCAGCCAACCCCGGGGGACAGAGCATTCACCCCTCCACTTT.

Points on this clone: Other DNA sequences in the sample encode the same CDR3. This chain connects TRBV15 to TRBJ2-7; unclear D gene. The V end lost 0 bases, the J end lost 1 base, and 7 bases lay between the germline ends. The CDR3 contains 14 residues. Germline V lookup: CDR1 LNHNV, CDR2 YYDKDF (reference sequence). DNA of the CDR3: TGTGCCACCAGCAGAGATGCAAGTTCCTACGAGCAGTACTTC. It translates to CATSRDASSYEQYF.

The sample holds a few counts of this clone. The chain recombines TRBV28 with TRBJ1-2, with D unclear. Germline loops: CDR1 MDHEN, CDR2 SYDVKM. The CDR3 runs 12 residues. V was shortened by 3 bases and J by 4 bases, with 6 bases between the two germline ends. The CDR3 DNA reads as TGTGCCAGCAGTTTCAGGACCTATGGCTACACCTTC. Translation: CASSFRTYGYTF.

The chain links TRBV6-5 to TRBJ1-5, with D tentatively TRBD1 (6 bases). This CDR3 has 14 amino acids. The germline CDR1 and CDR2 sequences are MNHEY and SVGAGI. Trimming took 5 bases from V and 5 from J, leaving 13 bases between them. CDR3 residues: CASSESDSYQPQHF. The CDR3 region has the DNA TGTGCCAGCAGTGAGTCGGACAGCTATCAGCCCCAGCATTTT.

Concerning this clone itself: The junction departs from the called germline gene at one end, perhaps through a read error. The chain combines TRBV5-6 with TRBJ1-5, with 7 bases that match TRBD1. Looked up from germline, CDR1 is SGHDT and CDR2 is YYEEEE. This CDR3 is built from 13 residues. CDR3: CASSTSRQGARDF. CDR3 nucleotides: TGTGCCAGCAGCACTTCCCGACAGGGCGCCAGGGATTTT.

This chain joins TRBV2 and TRBJ1-6; D gene uncertain. The CDR3 covers 14 residues. V was clipped by 4 bases and J by 5 bases, with 9 bases between them. Germline V CDR1 and CDR2: SNHLY, FYNNEI. The CDR3: CASSADGNNSPLHF. The DNA of the CDR3 is TGTGCCAGCAGTGCGGACGGAAATAATTCACCCCTCCACTTT.

The chain combines TRBV7-9 with TRBJ2-5; D possibly corresponds to TRBD1 (6 bases). The germline V gene encodes CDR1 SEHNR and CDR2 FQNEAQ (reference sequence). The CDR3 has 14 amino acids. The V and J ends lost 0 bases and 5 bases respectively, with 10 bases between them. CDR3 in DNA: TGTGCCAGCAGCTTAGCGAGGGGGTCCGAGACCCAGTACTTC. Translation gives CASSLARGSETQYF.

This clone has more than one count but fewer than ten. V is TRBV5-1 and J is TRBJ2-7; D is perhaps TRBD1 or TRBD2 (5 bases each). V was clipped by 0 bases and J by 3 bases, with 13 bases between them. The CDR3 totals 15 residues. CDR1 and CDR2 from the germline V gene are SGHRS and YFSETQ. The CDR3 region is CASSLAGTENYEQYF. DNA of the CDR3: TGCGCCAGCAGCTTGGCCGGGACCGAGAACTACGAGCAGTACTTC. The full variable domain, completed using reference TRBV5-1 and TRBJ2-7, is KAGVTQTPRYLIKTRGQQVTLSCSPISGHRSVSWYQQTPGQGLQFLFEYFSETQRNKGNFPGRFSGRQFSNSRSEMNVSTLELGDSALYLCASSLAGTENYEQYFGPGTRLTVT.

The V gene is TRBV7-2, the J gene TRBJ1-2; D may be TRBD1 (5 bases). The CDR3 contains 14 residues. V dropped 1 base and J dropped 13 bases, with 19 bases sitting between them. CDR1 and CDR2 from the germline V gene are SGHTA and FQGNSA. This CDR3 reads CASSLEPSGDRGTF. The CDR3 bases are TGTGCCAGCAGCTTAGAACCTTCGGGGGACCGGGGCACCTTC. Filled out from reference TRBV7-2 and TRBJ1-2, the complete variable domain reads GAGVSQSPSNKVTEKGKDVELRCDPISGHTALYWYRQSLGQGLEFLIYFQGNSAPDKSGLPSDRFSAERTGGSVSTLTIQRTQQEDSAVYLCASSLEPSGDRGTFGSGTRLTVV.

This chain connects TRBV15 to TRBJ1-2; D gene uncertain. The CDR3 contains 13 residues. Germline CDR1 LNHNV, CDR2 YYDKDF (reference sequence). Trimming removed 5 bases from V and 7 bases from J, with 14 bases in between. The CDR3 region has the DNA TGTGCCACCAGCGAGCAGTACAAAGGTGGCTACACCTTC. It translates to CATSEQYKGGYTF.